Below, 30 T cell receptor beta chains from the same sample are listed, as sequenced in a study of T cells in Graves' hyperthyroidism and ophthalmopathy. Amplification yielded TCR beta CDR3 regions, with RNA transcripts as the source. An initial round of RT-PCR targeting the TCR CDR3 relied on the HTBI primer set. TCRdb passed the multiplex PCR reads through MiXCR, listing each CDR3 protein once. The table shows more than 500,000 distinct CDR3 sequences, with roughly 14% occurring only once. The sequenced sample was blood. The origin of the receptors is a woman between 40 and 50 years old with Graves' ophthalmopathy.

At least ten counts were recorded for this clonotype. This chain links TRBV6-5 with TRBJ1-5; tentative D call: TRBD1 (6 bases). The CDR3 consists of 14 residues. Deletions cut 4 bases from V and 3 bases from J, with 10 bases between. Germline V CDR1 and CDR2: MNHEY, SVGAGI. The CDR3 DNA sequence: TGTGCCAGCAGTTCCCGGGACATCAATCAGCCCCAGCATTTT. It is translated as CASSSRDINQPQHF.

This clonotype occurred many times. The V gene is TRBV27, the J gene TRBJ1-2, with D possibly TRBD1 on 5 matching bases. The CDR3 loop spans 14 amino acids. CDR1 is MNHEY and CDR2 is SMNVEV in the germline V gene (reference sequence). V was clipped by 0 bases and J by 8 bases, with 13 bases between them. The CDR3 here is CASSLSINQGGYTF. The CDR3, as DNA: TGTGCCAGCAGTTTATCGATAAACCAGGGCGGCTACACCTTC.

This clonotype was observed at least ten times. The chain is built from TRBV19 and TRBJ1-3; D remains unclear. V was shortened by 8 bases and J by 7 bases, with 18 bases between the two germline ends. CDR1 and CDR2 (germline): LNHDA, SQIVND (reference sequence). The CDR3 is 14 residues long. The DNA of the CDR3 is TGTGCCAGTTCCGAAACGGACTTACGGAACACCATATATTTT. It codes for CASSETDLRNTIYF.

This clonotype appeared a single time. The chain uses TRBV12-3 or TRBV12-4 and TRBJ2-7; TRBD2 matches at 13 bases. V lost 2 bases to trimming and J lost 7 bases; unmatched junction nucleotides: 11. The CDR3 runs 17 residues. The chain's CDR3 is CASSLSPGLAGVGEQYF. Written as DNA, the CDR3 is TGTGCCAGCAGTTTAAGTCCAGGACTAGCGGGAGTAGGAGAGCAGTACTTC.

This clonotype has at least ten counts. The chain couples TRBV11-2 to TRBJ1-1; no clear D gene. Between the trimmed V and J ends, which lost 4 bases and 3 bases, there was a span of 9 bases. Per germline, CDR1 SGHAT and CDR2 FQNNGV. This CDR3 is built from 13 residues. The CDR3 coding sequence is TGTGCCAGCAGCTCCCGGCGATACACTGAAGCTTTCTTT. This encodes CASSSRRYTEAFF.

The chain links TRBV5-5 to TRBJ1-3; D perhaps matches TRBD1 (5 bases). Trimming pared 2 bases from V and 0 bases from J, leaving 9 bases between. The germline V gene encodes CDR1 SGHKS and CDR2 YYEKEE (reference sequence). The CDR3 loop spans 15 amino acids. The CDR3 nucleotides read TGTGCCAGCAGCTTCTGGGGGAGCTCTGGAAACACCATATATTTT. Translated: CASSFWGSSGNTIYF. Full variable domain (rest looked up from reference TRBV5-5 and TRBJ1-3): DAGVTQSPTHLIKTRGQQVTLRCSPISGHKSVSWYQQVLGQGPQFIFQYYEKEERGRGNFPDRFSARQFPNYSSELNVNALLLGDSALYLCASSFWGSSGNTIYFGEGSWLTVV.

The V call is TRBV11-2, the J call TRBJ1-5; TRBD1 is a possible D gene (6 bases). Trimming took 5 bases from V and 0 from J, leaving 20 bases between them. Germline values: CDR1 SGHAT, CDR2 FQNNGV. This CDR3 spans 18 amino acids. The CDR3, as DNA: TGTGCCAGCAGCCTCCTTAGGGGGGGGATATATAGCAATCAGCCCCAGCATTTT. Its translation is CASSLLRGGIYSNQPQHF.

This clonotype was seen many times. This chain uses TRBV25-1 with TRBJ1-5, with D tentatively TRBD1 (6 bases). Trimming shortened V by 11 bases and J by 0 bases, and 11 bases separated the two germline ends. This CDR3 region has 13 residues. The germline V gene has CDR1 MGHDK and CDR2 SYGVNS. In nucleotides, the CDR3 is TGTGCCTCACAGGGAGCTAGCAATCAGCCCCAGCATTTT. Protein sequence: CASQGASNQPQHF. Complete variable domain (other parts from reference TRBV25-1 and TRBJ1-5): EADIYQTPRYLVIGTGKKITLECSQTMGHDKMYWYQQDPGMELHLIHYSYGVNSTEKGDLSSESTVSRIRTEHFPLTLESARPSHTSQYLCASQGASNQPQHFGDGTRLSIL.

The rearrangement joins TRBV6-2 or TRBV6-3 to TRBJ1-6; TRBD1 agrees at 9 bases. With 1 base clipped from V and 5 bases from J, the junction kept 12 bases outside the gene matches. The CDR3 is 19 residues long. In germline, CDR1 is MNHEY, CDR2 SVGEGT. The CDR3 DNA reads TGTGCCAGCAGTTACTGGTCAGTCGGACAGGGGAGCAATAATTCACCCCTCCACTTT. It translates to CASSYWSVGQGSNNSPLHF.

In this sample, this clonotype turned up many times. The V gene is TRBV11-1, the J gene TRBJ2-2; TRBD2 aligns across 9 bases. Trimming took 5 bases from V and 0 from J; bases not matched to a gene: 7. Germline V gene sequence: CDR1 SGHAT, CDR2 FQDESV (reference sequence). The CDR3 totals 17 residues. CDR3 bases: TGTGCCAGCAGCCCGGCAGCGGGGGGAACGAACACCGGGGAGCTGTTTTTT. Amino acids: CASSPAAGGTNTGELFF. Using reference TRBV11-1 and TRBJ2-2 for the parts outside the CDR3, the full variable domain is EAEVAQSPRYKITEKSQAVAFWCDPISGHATLYWYRQILGQGPELLVQFQDESVVDDSQLPKDRFSAERLKGVDSTLKIQPAELGDSAMYLCASSPAAGGTNTGELFFGEGSRLTVL.

The chain recombines TRBV19 with TRBJ1-5; 8 bases fit TRBD1. Losses at the gene ends were 5 bases for V and 7 bases for J; bases not matched to a gene: 10. The CDR3 extends over 15 amino acids. CDR1 is LNHDA and CDR2 is SQIVND in the germline V gene (reference sequence). The CDR3 loop reads CASSRGTGGGQPQHF. The CDR3 coding sequence is TGTGCCAGTAGTCGGGGAACAGGGGGAGGGCAGCCCCAGCATTTT.

This clonotype was seen repeatedly, ten times or more. The chain combines TRBV7-2 with TRBJ2-5, with D maybe TRBD2 (5 bases). In germline, CDR1 is SGHTA, CDR2 FQGNSA. V lost 0 bases and J lost 5, with 13 bases in between. The CDR3 covers 15 residues. CDR3 nucleotides: TGTGCCAGCAGCTTAGCGGAGGACGGTGCGGAGACCCAGTACTTC. Residues: CASSLAEDGAETQYF.

The rearrangement joins TRBV27 to TRBJ1-5, with a possible D match to TRBD1 (6 bases). Germline-derived CDR1 and CDR2 are MNHEY and SMNVEV (reference sequence). Trimming removed 8 bases from V and 2 bases from J, with 22 bases in between. The CDR3 is made up of 17 amino acids. The DNA of the CDR3 is TGTGCCAGCCTTCCCTCCGGTTCCCGGGGGCGCAATCAGCCCCAGCATTTT. Residues: CASLPSGSRGRNQPQHF.

This clonotype has a count of ten or more. The chain links TRBV25-1 to TRBJ1-2, with D possibly matching TRBD1 (5 bases). Germline V gene data show CDR1 as MGHDK and CDR2 as SYGVNS. V was trimmed by 7 bases and J by 5 bases, leaving 14 bases between them. The CDR3 loop spans 13 amino acids. The CDR3 protein is CASTDSLGYGYTF. The CDR3 nucleotides are TGTGCCAGCACCGACAGCTTGGGATATGGCTACACCTTC.

Ten or more counts support this clonotype. The CDR3 reads CASSSWTGYTNTEAFF. The CDR3 coding sequence is TGCGCCAGCAGCTCGTGGACAGGGTACACTAACACTGAAGCTTTCTTT. This sequence joins TRBV5-1 and TRBJ1-1; 8 bases agree with TRBD1. V shed 3 bases and J 2 bases; nucleotides not matched to a gene: 9. Germline V gene sequence: CDR1 SGHRS, CDR2 YFSETQ. The CDR3 sequence is 16 residues long.

This clonotype was counted at least ten times. The chain recombines TRBV15 with TRBJ2-7; a possible D gene is TRBD1 (6 bases). This CDR3 spans 16 amino acids. V dropped 3 bases and J dropped 5 bases, with 20 bases sitting between them. Germline loops: CDR1 LNHNV, CDR2 YYDKDF (reference sequence). The CDR3 DNA reads as TGTGCCACCAGCAGTGGGGGAAGGGGGAAGCGAGACGAGCAGTACTTC. As protein: CATSSGGRGKRDEQYF.

This clonotype was seen repeatedly, ten times or more. V gene TRBV19 combines with J gene TRBJ1-5; 9 bases match TRBD1. The length of the CDR3 is 15 residues. CDR1 and CDR2 from the germline V gene are LNHDA and SQIVND (reference sequence). V dropped 4 bases and J dropped 4; count of bases not matched to a gene: 5. The CDR3 region is CASSTTGGGNQPQHF. CDR3 sequence (DNA): TGTGCCAGTAGTACTACAGGGGGCGGAAATCAGCCCCAGCATTTT.

This clonotype appeared many times. The rearrangement uses TRBV20-1 and TRBJ1-1, with D possibly matching TRBD1 (5 bases). V lost 6 bases, J lost 4 bases, and 15 bases lay in between. Germline lookup yields CDR1 DFQATT and CDR2 SNEGSKA (reference sequence). The CDR3 is made up of 13 amino acids. For the CDR3, the DNA is TGCAGTGCAGAAAACCAGGGCGGCACTGAAGCTTTCTTT. Amino acid sequence: CSAENQGGTEAFF.

In this sample, this clonotype turned up many times. J is TRBJ1-1 and V is TRBV12-3 or TRBV12-4; D not certain. V lost 7 bases, J lost 0 bases, and 9 bases lay in between. The CDR3 consists of 13 residues. The CDR3 loop is CASNGRMNTEAFF. The CDR3 DNA sequence: TGTGCCAGCAACGGGAGGATGAACACTGAAGCTTTCTTT.

This clonotype was detected many times. The chain has TRBV29-1 and TRBJ2-5, with D possibly being TRBD1 (5 bases). CDR1 is SQVTM, CDR2 ANQGSEA, per germline. The CDR3 is 13 residues long. V lost 4 bases to trimming and J lost 0 bases, with 9 bases between them. CDR3 nucleotide sequence: TGCAGCGTTGTGGGGCCCGACCAAGAGACCCAGTACTTC. It is translated as CSVVGPDQETQYF.

This clonotype occurred many times. The rearrangement uses TRBV7-9 and TRBJ2-7, with TRBD2 matching over 11 bases. The J segment lost 3 bases and the V segment lost 4 bases, leaving 8 bases of the junction unmatched. This CDR3 comprises 16 residues. Per germline, CDR1 SEHNR and CDR2 FQNEAQ (reference sequence). CDR3 residues: CASSSTTSGRLYEQYF. The CDR3 coding sequence is TGTGCCAGCAGCTCAACCACTAGCGGGAGACTCTACGAGCAGTACTTC.

The chain has TRBV12-5 and TRBJ2-5; the D gene is possibly TRBD2 (5 bases). The CDR3 has 14 residues. V was trimmed by 1 base and J by 2 bases, leaving 8 bases between them. In germline, CDR1 is LGHNT, CDR2 FRNRAP. The CDR3 bases are TGTGCTAGTGGTTTGGGAGGGCTTCAAGAGACCCAGTACTTC. Its protein product is CASGLGGLQETQYF. The whole variable domain, remainder taken from reference TRBV12-5 and TRBJ2-5, is DARVTQTPRHKVTEMGQEVTMRCQPILGHNTVFWYRQTMMQGLELLAYFRNRAPLDDSGMPKDRFSAEMPDATLATLKIQPSEPRDSAVYFCASGLGGLQETQYFGPGTRLLVL.

Ten or more counts support this clonotype. V usage is TRBV5-1 and J usage is TRBJ1-1, with D possibly being TRBD1 (5 bases). CDR1 and CDR2 from the germline V gene are SGHRS and YFSETQ. V was trimmed by 0 bases and J by 8 bases, leaving 14 bases between them. CDR3 length: 14 residues. DNA for the CDR3: TGCGCCAGCAGCTTGGCTGCAGTCCCAGGGGAAGCTTTCTTT. Translation: CASSLAAVPGEAFF.

This clonotype was counted at least ten times. The chain couples TRBV27 to TRBJ1-1; D might be TRBD1 (6 bases). Germline CDR1 MNHEY, CDR2 SMNVEV (reference sequence). The CDR3 has 14 amino acids. The V and J ends lost 4 bases and 5 bases respectively, with 14 bases between them. In DNA form, the CDR3 reads TGTGCCAGCAGTTATTCGGGGAGGGGGACTGAAGCTTTCTTT. Residues: CASSYSGRGTEAFF.

This chain links TRBV7-2 with TRBJ2-7; a possible D gene is TRBD1 (6 bases). This CDR3 spans 15 amino acids. Between the trimmed V and J ends, which lost 6 bases and 0 bases, there was a span of 15 bases. From germline, CDR1 is SGHTA and CDR2 FQGNSA. CDR3 nucleotide sequence: TGTGCCAGCAGTTTGACGTGGGGGCGCTCCTACGAGCAGTACTTC. It is translated as CASSLTWGRSYEQYF.

This chain joins TRBV28 and TRBJ2-7, with TRBD1 matching over 11 bases. The germline V gene has CDR1 MDHEN and CDR2 SYDVKM. The CDR3 consists of 15 residues. V trimming: 4 bases; J trimming: 0 bases; junction bases outside the gene matches: 2. CDR3 in DNA: TGTGCCAGCAGTTGGGGACAGGGGGACTCCTACGAGCAGTACTTC. Translation gives CASSWGQGDSYEQYF. The complete variable domain, with remaining parts taken from reference TRBV28 and TRBJ2-7, reads DVKVTQSSRYLVKRTGEKVFLECVQDMDHENMFWYRQDPGLGLRLIYFSYDVKMKEKGDIPEGYSVSREKKERFSLILESASTNQTSMYLCASSWGQGDSYEQYFGPGTRLTVT.

This clonotype was seen ten or more times. The CDR3 is CASGLPFGASGGETQYF. The CDR3 nucleotides are TGTGCTAGTGGTTTGCCCTTCGGGGCGTCAGGGGGGGAGACCCAGTACTTC. The genes are TRBV12-5 and TRBJ2-5, with D tentatively TRBD1 (7 bases). There are 17 residues in the CDR3. V lost 2 bases and J lost 5, with 21 bases in between. Germline CDR1 reads LGHNT; CDR2 reads FRNRAP.

This clonotype was detected many times. V is TRBV27 and J is TRBJ2-4; D might be TRBD2 (6 bases). This CDR3 is 15 amino acids long. Trimming cost V 4 bases and J 0 bases, with 10 bases left between them. The germline gives CDR1 MNHEY, CDR2 SMNVEV (reference sequence). The CDR3, as DNA: TGTGCCAGCAGTTCTCTAGCGTTAGCCAAAAACATTCAGTACTTC. It codes for CASSSLALAKNIQYF.

The chain combines TRBV7-3 with TRBJ2-7, with D unresolved. The CDR3 loop spans 13 amino acids. The V gene lost 1 base and the J gene lost 7 bases, with 11 bases spanning the gap. Germline CDR1 and CDR2: SGHTA and FQGTGA. The CDR3 reads CASSLNLGWEQYF. For the CDR3, the DNA is TGTGCCAGCAGCTTAAATTTGGGCTGGGAGCAGTACTTC.

This clonotype has more than one count but fewer than ten. This chain uses TRBV20-1 with TRBJ1-1, with D unclear. CDR3 length equals 9 residues. V was cut by 6 bases and J by 9 bases, with 8 bases left in between. Germline V gene data show CDR1 as DFQATT and CDR2 as SNEGSKA (reference sequence). The CDR3 nucleotides are TGCAGTGCATTCCGCAAAGCTTTCTTT. It translates to CSAFRKAFF.